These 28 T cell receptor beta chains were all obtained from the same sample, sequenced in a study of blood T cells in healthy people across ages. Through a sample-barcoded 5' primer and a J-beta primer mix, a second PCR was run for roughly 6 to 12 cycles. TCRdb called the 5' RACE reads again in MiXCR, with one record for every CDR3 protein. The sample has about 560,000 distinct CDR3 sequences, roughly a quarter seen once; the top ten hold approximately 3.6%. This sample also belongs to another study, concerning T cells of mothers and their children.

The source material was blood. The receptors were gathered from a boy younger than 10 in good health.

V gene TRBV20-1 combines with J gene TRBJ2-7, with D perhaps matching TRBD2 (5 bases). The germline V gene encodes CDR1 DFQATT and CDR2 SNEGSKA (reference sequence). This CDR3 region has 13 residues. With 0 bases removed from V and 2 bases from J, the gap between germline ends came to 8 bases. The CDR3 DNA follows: TGCAGTGCTAGAGAGGGAGAACCCTACGAGCAGTACTTC. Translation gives CSAREGEPYEQYF.

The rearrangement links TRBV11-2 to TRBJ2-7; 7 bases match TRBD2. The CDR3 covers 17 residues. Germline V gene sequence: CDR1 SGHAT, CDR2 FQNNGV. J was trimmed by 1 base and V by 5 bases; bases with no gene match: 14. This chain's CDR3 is CASSQTLRGGGSYEQYF. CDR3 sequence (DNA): TGTGCCAGCAGCCAGACCCTTAGGGGCGGGGGATCCTACGAGCAGTACTTC. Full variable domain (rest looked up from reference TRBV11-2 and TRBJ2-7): EAGVAQSPRYKIIEKRQSVAFWCNPISGHATLYWYQQILGQGPKLLIQFQNNGVVDDSQLPKDRFSAERLKGVDSTLKIQPAKLEDSAVYLCASSQTLRGGGSYEQYFGPGTRLTVT.

Here the CDR3 reads CASSFGMGGQETQYF. DNA for the CDR3: TGTGCCAGCAGCTTTGGTATGGGGGGCCAAGAGACCCAGTACTTC. This chain connects TRBV5-6 to TRBJ2-1; tentative D call: TRBD2 (6 bases). The end of the DNA aligns better with TRBJ2-5, so the J call may be wrong. Looked up from germline, CDR1 is SGHDT and CDR2 is YYEEEE. This CDR3 contains 15 residues.

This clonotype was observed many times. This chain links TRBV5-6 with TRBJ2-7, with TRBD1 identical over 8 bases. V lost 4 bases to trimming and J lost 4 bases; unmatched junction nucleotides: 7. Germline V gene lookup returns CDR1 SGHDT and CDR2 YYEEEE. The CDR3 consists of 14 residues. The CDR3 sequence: CASSRGQGKYEQYF. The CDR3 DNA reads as TGTGCCAGCAGCCGTGGACAGGGAAAATACGAGCAGTACTTC.

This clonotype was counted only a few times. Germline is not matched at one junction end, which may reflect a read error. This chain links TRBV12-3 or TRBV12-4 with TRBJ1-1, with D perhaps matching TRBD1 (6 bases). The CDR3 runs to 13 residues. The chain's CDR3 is CAGRPQGFTEAFF. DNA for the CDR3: TGTGCCGGCAGGCCACAGGGATTCACTGAAGCTTTCTTT.

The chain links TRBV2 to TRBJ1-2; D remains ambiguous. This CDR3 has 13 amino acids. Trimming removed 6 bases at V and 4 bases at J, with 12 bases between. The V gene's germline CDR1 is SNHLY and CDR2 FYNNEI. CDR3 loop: CASRVLHLYGYTF. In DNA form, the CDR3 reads TGTGCCAGCAGGGTTCTTCATCTCTATGGCTACACCTTC.

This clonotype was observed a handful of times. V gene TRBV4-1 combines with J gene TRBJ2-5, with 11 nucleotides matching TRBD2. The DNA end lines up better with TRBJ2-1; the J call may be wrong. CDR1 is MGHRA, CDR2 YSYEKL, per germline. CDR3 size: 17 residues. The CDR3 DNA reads TGCGCCAGCAGCCAAGGGATTAGCGGGAGGGTTTACAATGAGCAGTTCTTC. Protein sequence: CASSQGISGRVYNEQFF.

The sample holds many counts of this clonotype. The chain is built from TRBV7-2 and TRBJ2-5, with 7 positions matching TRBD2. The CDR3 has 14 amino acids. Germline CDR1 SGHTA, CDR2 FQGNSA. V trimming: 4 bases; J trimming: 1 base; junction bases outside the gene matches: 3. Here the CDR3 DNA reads TGTGCCAGCAGCTCGACTAGCCCCCAAGAGACCCAGTACTTC. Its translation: CASSSTSPQETQYF.

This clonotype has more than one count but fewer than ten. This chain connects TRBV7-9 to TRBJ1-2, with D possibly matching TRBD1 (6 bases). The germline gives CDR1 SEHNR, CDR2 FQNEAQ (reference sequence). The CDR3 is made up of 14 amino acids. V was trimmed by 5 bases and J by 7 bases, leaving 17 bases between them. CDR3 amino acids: CASSLTTGGTGYTF. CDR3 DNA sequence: TGTGCCAGCAGCCTAACGACAGGAGGGACTGGCTACACCTTC.

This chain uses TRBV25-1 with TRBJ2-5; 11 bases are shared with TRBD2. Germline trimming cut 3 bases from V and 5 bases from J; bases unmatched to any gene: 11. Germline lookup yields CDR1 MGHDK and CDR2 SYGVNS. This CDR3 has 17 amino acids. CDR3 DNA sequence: TGTGCCAGCAGTGACAGCAGATTGACTAGCGGGACTGAGACCCAGTACTTC. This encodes CASSDSRLTSGTETQYF.

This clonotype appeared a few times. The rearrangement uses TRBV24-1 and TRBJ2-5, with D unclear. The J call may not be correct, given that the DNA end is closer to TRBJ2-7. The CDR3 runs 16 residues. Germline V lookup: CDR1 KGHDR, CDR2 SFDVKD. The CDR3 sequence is CATSDFNPAFSYEQYF. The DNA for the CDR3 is TGTGCCACCAGTGATTTCAACCCGGCCTTCTCCTACGAGCAGTACTTC.

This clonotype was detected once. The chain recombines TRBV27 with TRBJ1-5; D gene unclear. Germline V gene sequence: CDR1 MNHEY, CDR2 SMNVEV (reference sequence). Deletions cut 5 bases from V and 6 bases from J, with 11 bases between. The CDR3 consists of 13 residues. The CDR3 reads CASSLRPSQPQHF. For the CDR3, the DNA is TGTGCCAGCAGTCTGCGGCCGAGTCAGCCCCAGCATTTT.

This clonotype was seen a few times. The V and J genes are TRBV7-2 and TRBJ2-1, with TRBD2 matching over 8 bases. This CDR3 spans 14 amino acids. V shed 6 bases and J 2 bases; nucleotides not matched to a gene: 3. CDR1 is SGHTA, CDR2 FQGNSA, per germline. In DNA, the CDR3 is TGTGCCAGCAGACCGGGACTAGCCTACAATGAGCAGTTCTTC. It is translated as CASRPGLAYNEQFF.

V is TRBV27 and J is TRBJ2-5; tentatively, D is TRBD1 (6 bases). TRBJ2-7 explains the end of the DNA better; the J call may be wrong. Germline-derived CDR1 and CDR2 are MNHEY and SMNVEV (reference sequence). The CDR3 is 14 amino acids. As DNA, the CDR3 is TGTGCCAGCAGACCTGGACAGAAGGGCTACGAGCAGTACTTC. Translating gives CASRPGQKGYEQYF.

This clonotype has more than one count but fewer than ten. Written as DNA, the CDR3 is TGTGCCAGCAGCTTAGATCTGACAGGGTGGGACACTGAAGCTTTCTTT. It specifies CASSLDLTGWDTEAFF. The chain uses TRBV11-3 and TRBJ1-1, with 7 bases lining up with TRBD1. With V trimmed by 0 bases and J by 3 bases, 7 bases remained unmatched. The CDR3 contains 16 residues. Germline loops: CDR1 SGHNT, CDR2 YENEEA.

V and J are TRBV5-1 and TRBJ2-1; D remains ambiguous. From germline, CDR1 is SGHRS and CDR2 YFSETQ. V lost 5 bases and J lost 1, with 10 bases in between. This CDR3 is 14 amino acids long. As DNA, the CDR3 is TGCGCCAGCAGGAAGGACGGGTCCTACAATGAGCAGTTCTTC. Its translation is CASRKDGSYNEQFF. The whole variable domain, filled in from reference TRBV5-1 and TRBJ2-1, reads KAGVTQTPRYLIKTRGQQVTLSCSPISGHRSVSWYQQTPGQGLQFLFEYFSETQRNKGNFPGRFSGRQFSNSRSEMNVSTLELGDSALYLCASRKDGSYNEQFFGPGTRLTVL.

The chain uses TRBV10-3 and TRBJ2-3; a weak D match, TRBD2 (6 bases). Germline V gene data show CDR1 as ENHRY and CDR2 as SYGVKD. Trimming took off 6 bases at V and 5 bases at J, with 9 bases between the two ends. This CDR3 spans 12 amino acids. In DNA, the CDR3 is TGTGCCATCAGGCGGGGCTTAGATACGCAGTATTTT. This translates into CAIRRGLDTQYF.

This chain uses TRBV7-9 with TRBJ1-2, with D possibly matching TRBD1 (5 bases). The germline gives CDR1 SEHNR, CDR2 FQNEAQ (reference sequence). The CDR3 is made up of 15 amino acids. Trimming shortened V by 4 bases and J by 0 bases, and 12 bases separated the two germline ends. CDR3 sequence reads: CASSSSGTANYGYTF. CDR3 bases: TGTGCCAGCAGCTCCTCTGGGACGGCTAACTATGGCTACACCTTC. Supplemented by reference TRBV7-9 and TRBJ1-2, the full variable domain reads DTGVSQNPRHKITKRGQNVTFRCDPISEHNRLYWYRQTLGQGPEFLTYFQNEAQLEKSRLLSDRFSAERPKGSFSTLEIQRTEQGDSAMYLCASSSSGTANYGYTFGSGTRLTVV.

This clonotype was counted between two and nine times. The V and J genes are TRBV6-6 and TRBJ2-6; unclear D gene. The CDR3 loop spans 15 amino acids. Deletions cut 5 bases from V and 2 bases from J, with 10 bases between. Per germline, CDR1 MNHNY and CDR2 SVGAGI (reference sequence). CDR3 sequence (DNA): TGTGCCAGCAGTCCCGTGGGGACTGGGGCCAACGTCCTGACTTTC. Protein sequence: CASSPVGTGANVLTF.

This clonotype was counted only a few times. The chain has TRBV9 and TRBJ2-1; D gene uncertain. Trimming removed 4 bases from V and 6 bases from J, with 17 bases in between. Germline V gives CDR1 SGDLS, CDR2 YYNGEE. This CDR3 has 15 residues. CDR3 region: CASSPRGASINEQFF. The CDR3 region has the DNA TGTGCCAGCAGCCCGCGAGGCGCTAGTATCAATGAGCAGTTCTTC.

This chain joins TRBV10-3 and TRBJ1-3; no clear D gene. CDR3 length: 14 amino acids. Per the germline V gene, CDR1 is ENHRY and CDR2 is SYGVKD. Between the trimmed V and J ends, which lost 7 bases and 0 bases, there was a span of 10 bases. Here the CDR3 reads CAIIPALSGNTIYF. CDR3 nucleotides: TGTGCCATCATTCCTGCCCTCTCTGGAAACACCATATATTTT.

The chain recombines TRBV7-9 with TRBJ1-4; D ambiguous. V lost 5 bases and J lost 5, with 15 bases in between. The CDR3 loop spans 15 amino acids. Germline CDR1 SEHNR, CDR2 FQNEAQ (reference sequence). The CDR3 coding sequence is TGTGCCAGCAGCCCGAGGGATTCGATGAATGAAAAACTGTTTTTT. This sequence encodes CASSPRDSMNEKLFF.

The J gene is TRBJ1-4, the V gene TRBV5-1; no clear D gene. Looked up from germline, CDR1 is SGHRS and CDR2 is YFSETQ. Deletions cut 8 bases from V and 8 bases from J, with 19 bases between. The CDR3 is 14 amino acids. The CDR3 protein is CASSYLTLGEKLFF. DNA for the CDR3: TGCGCCAGTTCTTACCTGACCTTAGGCGAAAAACTGTTTTTT.

The CDR3 nucleotides read TGCAGCGTTAGCGGGAGGGCCCGGGAGACCCAGTACTTC. Protein product: CSVSGRARETQYF. This chain connects TRBV29-1 to TRBJ2-5; 10 bases align to TRBD2. Unmatched junction bases numbered 5, after V lost 5 bases and J lost 5 bases. The CDR3 loop spans 13 amino acids. Germline V gives CDR1 SQVTM, CDR2 ANQGSEA.

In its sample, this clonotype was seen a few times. DNA of the CDR3: TGTGCCAGCAGCCCGGAATACCTTACCGATACGCAGTATTTT. The encoded protein is CASSPEYLTDTQYF. The genes are TRBV5-8 and TRBJ2-3, with D hard to call. V was cut by 4 bases and J by 6 bases, with 15 bases left in between. CDR3 length equals 14 residues. Germline V gene lookup returns CDR1 SGHTS and CDR2 YDEGEE.

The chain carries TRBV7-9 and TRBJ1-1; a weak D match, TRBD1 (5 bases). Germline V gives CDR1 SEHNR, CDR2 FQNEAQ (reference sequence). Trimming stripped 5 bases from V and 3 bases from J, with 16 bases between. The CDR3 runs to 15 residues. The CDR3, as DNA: TGTGCCAGCAGCCCGGGGGACGGTAGGGACACTGAAGCTTTCTTT. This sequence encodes CASSPGDGRDTEAFF.

The CDR3 DNA is TGTGCCAGCAGTGAAGGCCGACAGGGGGGGGACGAGCAGTACTTC. Amino acids: CASSEGRQGGDEQYF. The V gene is TRBV25-1, the J gene TRBJ2-5, with 9 bases lining up with TRBD1. The DNA end favors TRBJ2-7, so the J call may be wrong. CDR1 is MGHDK and CDR2 is SYGVNS in the germline V gene. The CDR3 runs to 15 residues.

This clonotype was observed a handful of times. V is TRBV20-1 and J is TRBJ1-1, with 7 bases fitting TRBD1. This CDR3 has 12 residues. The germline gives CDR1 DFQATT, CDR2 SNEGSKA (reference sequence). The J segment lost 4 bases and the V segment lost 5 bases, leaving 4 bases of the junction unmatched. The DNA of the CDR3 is TGCAGTGCTGACAGGGAAGGCACTGAAGCTTTCTTT. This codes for CSADREGTEAFF.